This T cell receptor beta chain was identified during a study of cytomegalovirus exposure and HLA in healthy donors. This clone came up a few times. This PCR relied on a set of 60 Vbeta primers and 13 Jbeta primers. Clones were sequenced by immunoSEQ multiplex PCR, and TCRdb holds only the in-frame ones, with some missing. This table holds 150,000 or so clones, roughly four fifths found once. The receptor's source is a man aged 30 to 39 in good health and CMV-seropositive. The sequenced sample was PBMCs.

CDR3 protein: CASSSRGNQPQHF. The CDR3 DNA sequence: TGTGCCAGCAGCTCTCGGGGCAATCAGCCCCAGCATTTT. This rearrangement joins TRBV7-9 to TRBJ1-5, with no clear D. This CDR3 has 13 amino acids. With 4 bases removed from V and 2 bases from J, the gap between germline ends came to 6 bases. The germline V gene has CDR1 SEHNR and CDR2 FQNEAQ (reference sequence).